This TCR beta chain was observed in a study of response to subunit inactivated influenza vaccine. Study-wide findings and caveats: Each seasonal influenza vaccination recruits few new T cells, the authors suggested.

This clonotype was counted ten times or more. The antigen remains undetermined. TCRdb redid the calling of the RT-PCR reads with MiXCR, one entry per CDR3 protein. The table includes 430,000 or so distinct CDR3 sequences, approximately 11% detected once. V was clipped by 11 bases and J by 0 bases, with 11 bases between them. There are 13 residues in the CDR3. The TCR was taken from a man aged 50-60 years who received an inactivated influenza vaccine. This specimen was PBMCs from blood, taken more than 35 days after vaccination. The V and J genes are TRBV12-3 or TRBV12-4 and TRBJ1-3; the D is unclear. CDR3 bases: TGTGCCTGCCTACGGACCTCTGGAAACACCATATATTTT. Translated, it gives CACLRTSGNTIYF.